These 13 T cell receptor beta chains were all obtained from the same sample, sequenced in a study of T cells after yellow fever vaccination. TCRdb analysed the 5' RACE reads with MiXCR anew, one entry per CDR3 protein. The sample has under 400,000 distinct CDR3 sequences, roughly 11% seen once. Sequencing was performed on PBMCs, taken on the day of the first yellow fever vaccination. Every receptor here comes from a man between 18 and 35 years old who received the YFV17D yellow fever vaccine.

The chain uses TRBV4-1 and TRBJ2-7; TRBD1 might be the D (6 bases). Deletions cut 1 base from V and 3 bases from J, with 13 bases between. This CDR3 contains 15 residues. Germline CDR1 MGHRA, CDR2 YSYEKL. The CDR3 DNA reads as TGCGCCAGCAGCCAAGGCCGGGACACCATCTACGAGCAGTACTTC. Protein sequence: CASSQGRDTIYEQYF.

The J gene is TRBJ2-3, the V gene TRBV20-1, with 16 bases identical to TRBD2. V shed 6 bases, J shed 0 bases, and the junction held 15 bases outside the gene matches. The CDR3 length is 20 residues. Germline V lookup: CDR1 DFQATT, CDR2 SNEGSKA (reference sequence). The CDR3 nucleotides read TGCAGTGCGTCGGGACTAGCGGGGGGGATAAGAGTACCTAGCACAGATACGCAGTATTTT. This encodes CSASGLAGGIRVPSTDTQYF.

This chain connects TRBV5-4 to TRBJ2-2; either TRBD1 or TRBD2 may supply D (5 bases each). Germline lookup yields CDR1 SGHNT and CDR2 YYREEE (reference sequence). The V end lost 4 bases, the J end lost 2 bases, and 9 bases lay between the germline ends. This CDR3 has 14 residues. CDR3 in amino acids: CASSGGPNTGELFF. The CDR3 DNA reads TGTGCCAGCAGCGGGGGACCCAACACCGGGGAGCTGTTTTTT.

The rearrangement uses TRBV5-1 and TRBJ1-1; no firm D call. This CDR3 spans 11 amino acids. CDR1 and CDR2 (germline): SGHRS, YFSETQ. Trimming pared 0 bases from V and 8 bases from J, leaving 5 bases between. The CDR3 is CASSLGHEAFF. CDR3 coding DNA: TGCGCCAGCAGCTTGGGACACGAAGCTTTCTTT.

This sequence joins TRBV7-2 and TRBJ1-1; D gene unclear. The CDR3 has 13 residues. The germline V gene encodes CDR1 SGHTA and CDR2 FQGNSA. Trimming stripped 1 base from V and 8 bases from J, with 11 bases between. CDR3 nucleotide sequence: TGTGCCAGCAGCTTAGTCGTCATTCCCGAAGCTTTCTTT. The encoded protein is CASSLVVIPEAFF. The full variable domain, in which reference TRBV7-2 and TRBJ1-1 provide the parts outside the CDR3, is GAGVSQSPSNKVTEKGKDVELRCDPISGHTALYWYRQSLGQGLEFLIYFQGNSAPDKSGLPSDRFSAERTGGSVSTLTIQRTQQEDSAVYLCASSLVVIPEAFFGQGTRLTVV.

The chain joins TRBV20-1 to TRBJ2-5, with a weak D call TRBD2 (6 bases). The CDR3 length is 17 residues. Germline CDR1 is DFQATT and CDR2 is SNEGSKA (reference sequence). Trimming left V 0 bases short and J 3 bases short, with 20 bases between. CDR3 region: CSARDLLVRTKKETQYF. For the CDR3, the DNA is TGCAGTGCTAGAGATTTGTTAGTACGGACTAAAAAAGAGACCCAGTACTTC.

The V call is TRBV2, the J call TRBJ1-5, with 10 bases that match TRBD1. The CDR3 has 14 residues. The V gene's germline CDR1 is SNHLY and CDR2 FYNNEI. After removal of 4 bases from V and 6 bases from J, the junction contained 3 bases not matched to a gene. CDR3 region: CASSATGGTQPQHF. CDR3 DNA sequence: TGTGCCAGCAGTGCGACAGGGGGCACTCAGCCCCAGCATTTT. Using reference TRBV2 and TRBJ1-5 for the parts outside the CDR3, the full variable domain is EPEVTQTPSHQVTQMGQEVILRCVPISNHLYFYWYRQILGQKVEFLVSFYNNEISEKSEIFDDQFSVERPDGSNFTLKIRSTKLEDSAMYFCASSATGGTQPQHFGDGTRLSIL.

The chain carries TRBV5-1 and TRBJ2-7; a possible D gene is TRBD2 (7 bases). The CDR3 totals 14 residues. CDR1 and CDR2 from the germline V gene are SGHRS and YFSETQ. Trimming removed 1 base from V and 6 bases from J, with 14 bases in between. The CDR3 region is CASSLPGGPSEQYF. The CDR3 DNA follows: TGCGCCAGCAGCTTGCCGGGGGGCCCCAGCGAGCAGTACTTC.

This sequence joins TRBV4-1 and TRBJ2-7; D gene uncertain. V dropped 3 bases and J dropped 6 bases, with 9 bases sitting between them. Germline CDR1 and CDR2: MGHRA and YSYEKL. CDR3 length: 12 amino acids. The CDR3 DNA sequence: TGCGCCAGCAGCCACGGAAGCCTCGAGCAGTACTTC. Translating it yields CASSHGSLEQYF.

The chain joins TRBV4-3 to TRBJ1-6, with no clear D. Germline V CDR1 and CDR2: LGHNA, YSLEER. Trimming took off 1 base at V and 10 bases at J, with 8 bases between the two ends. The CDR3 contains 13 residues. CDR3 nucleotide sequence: TGCGCCAGCAGCCAAGTATGGGGATCACCCCTCCACTTT. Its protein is CASSQVWGSPLHF.

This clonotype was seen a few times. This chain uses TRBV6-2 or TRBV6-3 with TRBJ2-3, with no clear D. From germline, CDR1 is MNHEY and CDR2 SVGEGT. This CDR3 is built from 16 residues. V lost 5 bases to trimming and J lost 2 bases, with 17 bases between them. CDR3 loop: CASSTRDKTYTDTQYF. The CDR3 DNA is TGTGCCAGCAGTACCCGAGACAAGACGTACACAGATACGCAGTATTTT.

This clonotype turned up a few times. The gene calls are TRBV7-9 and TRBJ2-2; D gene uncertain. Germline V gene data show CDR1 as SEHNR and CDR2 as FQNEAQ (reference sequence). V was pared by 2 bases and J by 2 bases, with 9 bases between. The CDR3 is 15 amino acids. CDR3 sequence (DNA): TGTGCCAGCAGCTTACACGCTTCCAACACCGGGGAGCTGTTTTTT. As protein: CASSLHASNTGELFF.

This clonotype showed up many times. CDR3 in DNA: TGTGCCAGCAGTGACCGTGCAGCTAGCACAGATACGCAGTATTTT. Its translation is CASSDRAASTDTQYF. The rearrangement joins TRBV6-4 to TRBJ2-3, with D hard to call. Trimming pared 2 bases from V and 0 bases from J, leaving 9 bases between. In germline, CDR1 is MRHNA, CDR2 SNTAGT. This CDR3 contains 15 residues.